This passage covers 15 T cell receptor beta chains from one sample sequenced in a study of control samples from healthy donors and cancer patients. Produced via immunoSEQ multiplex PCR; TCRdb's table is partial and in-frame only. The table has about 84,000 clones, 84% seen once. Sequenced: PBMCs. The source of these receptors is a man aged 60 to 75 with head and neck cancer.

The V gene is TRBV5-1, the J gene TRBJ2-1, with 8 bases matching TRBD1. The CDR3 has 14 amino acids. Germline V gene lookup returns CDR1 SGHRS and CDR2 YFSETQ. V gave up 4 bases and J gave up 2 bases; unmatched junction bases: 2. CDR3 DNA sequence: TGCGCCAGCAGCGCGACAGGGGCCTACAATGAGCAGTTCTTC. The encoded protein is CASSATGAYNEQFF. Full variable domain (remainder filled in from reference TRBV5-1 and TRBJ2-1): KAGVTQTPRYLIKTRGQQVTLSCSPISGHRSVSWYQQTPGQGLQFLFEYFSETQRNKGNFPGRFSGRQFSNSRSEMNVSTLELGDSALYLCASSATGAYNEQFFGPGTRLTVL.

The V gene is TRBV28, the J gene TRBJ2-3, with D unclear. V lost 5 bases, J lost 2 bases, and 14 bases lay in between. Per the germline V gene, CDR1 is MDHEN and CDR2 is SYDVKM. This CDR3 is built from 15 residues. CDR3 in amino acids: CASSPLWGFTDTQYF. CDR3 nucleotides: TGTGCCAGCAGTCCCCTTTGGGGTTTCACAGATACGCAGTATTTT.

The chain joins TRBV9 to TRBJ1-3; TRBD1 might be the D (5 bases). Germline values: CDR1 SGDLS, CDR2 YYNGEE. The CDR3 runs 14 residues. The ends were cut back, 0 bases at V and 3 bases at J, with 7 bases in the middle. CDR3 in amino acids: CASSVETVGNTIYF. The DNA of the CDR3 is TGTGCCAGCAGCGTAGAGACAGTTGGAAACACCATATATTTT.

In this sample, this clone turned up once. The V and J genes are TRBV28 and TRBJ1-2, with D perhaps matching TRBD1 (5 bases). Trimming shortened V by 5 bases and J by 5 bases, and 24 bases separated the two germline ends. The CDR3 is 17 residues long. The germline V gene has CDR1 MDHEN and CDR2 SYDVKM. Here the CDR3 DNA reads TGTGCCAGCAGTCTAGATGATTGGGGCGACACGTTTTATGGCTACACCTTC. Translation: CASSLDDWGDTFYGYTF.

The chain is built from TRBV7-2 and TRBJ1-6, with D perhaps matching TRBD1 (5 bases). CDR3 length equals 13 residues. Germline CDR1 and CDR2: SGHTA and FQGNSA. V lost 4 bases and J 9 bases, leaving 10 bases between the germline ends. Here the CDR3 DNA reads TGTGCCAGCAGCTCGGGGGGGGGTTCACCCCTCCACTTT. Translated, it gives CASSSGGGSPLHF. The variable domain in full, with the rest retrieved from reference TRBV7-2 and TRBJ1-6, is GAGVSQSPSNKVTEKGKDVELRCDPISGHTALYWYRQSLGQGLEFLIYFQGNSAPDKSGLPSDRFSAERTGGSVSTLTIQRTQQEDSAVYLCASSSGGGSPLHFGNGTRLTVT.

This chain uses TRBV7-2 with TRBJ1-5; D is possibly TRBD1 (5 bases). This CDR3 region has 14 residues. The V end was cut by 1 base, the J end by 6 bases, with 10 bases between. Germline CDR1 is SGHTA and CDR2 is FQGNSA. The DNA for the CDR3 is TGTGCCAGCAGCTTAGGGGGCCAGGGTCAGCCCCAGCATTTT. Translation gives CASSLGGQGQPQHF.

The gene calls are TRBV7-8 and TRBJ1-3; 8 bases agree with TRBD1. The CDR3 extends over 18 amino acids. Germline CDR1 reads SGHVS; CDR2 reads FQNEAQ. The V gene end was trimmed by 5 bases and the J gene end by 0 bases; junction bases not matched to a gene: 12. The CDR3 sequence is CASSQTRQGSSSGNTIYF. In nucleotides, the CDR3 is TGTGCCAGCAGCCAAACACGACAGGGGTCAAGCTCTGGAAACACCATATATTTT.

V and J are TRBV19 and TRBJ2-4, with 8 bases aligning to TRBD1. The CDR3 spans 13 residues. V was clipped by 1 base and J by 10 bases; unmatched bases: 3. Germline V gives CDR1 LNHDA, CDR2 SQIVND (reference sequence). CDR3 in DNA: TGTGCCAGTAGTATAGGGGACAGGAATATTCAGTACTTC. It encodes CASSIGDRNIQYF. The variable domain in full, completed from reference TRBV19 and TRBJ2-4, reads DGGITQSPKYLFRKEGQNVTLSCEQNLNHDAMYWYRQDPGQGLRLIYYSQIVNDFQKGDIAEGYSVSREKKESFPLTVTSAQKNPTAFYLCASSIGDRNIQYFGAGTRLSVL.

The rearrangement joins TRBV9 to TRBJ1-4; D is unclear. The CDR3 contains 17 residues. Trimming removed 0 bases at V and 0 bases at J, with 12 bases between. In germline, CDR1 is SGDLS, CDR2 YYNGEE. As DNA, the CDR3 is TGTGCCAGCAGCGTAGCTACGGGTATTGCAACTAATGAAAAACTGTTTTTT. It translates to CASSVATGIATNEKLFF.

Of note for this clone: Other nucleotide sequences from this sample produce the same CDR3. The CDR3 spells CASSLSREQYF. The DNA of the CDR3 is TGTGCCAGCAGTTTATCGCGCGAGCAGTACTTC. The chain recombines TRBV28 with TRBJ2-7, with D hard to call. Germline CDR1 and CDR2: MDHEN and SYDVKM. The CDR3 extends over 11 amino acids. The V end lost 1 base, the J end lost 6 bases, and 4 bases lay between the germline ends.

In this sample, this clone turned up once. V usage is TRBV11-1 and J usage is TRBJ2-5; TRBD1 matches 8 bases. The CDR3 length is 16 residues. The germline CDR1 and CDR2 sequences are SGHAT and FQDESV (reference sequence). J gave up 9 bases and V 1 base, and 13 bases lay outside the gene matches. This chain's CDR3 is CASSLGGQGFGRAQYF. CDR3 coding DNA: TGTGCCAGCAGCTTAGGCGGACAGGGATTCGGGCGGGCCCAGTACTTC.

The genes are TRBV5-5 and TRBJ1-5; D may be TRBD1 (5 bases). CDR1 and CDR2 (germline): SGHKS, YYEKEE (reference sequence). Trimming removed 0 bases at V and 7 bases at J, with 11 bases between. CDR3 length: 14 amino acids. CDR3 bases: TGTGCCAGCAGCTTGGTTCGGGGGAGCCAGCCCCAGCATTTT. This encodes CASSLVRGSQPQHF. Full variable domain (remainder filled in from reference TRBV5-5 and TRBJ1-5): DAGVTQSPTHLIKTRGQQVTLRCSPISGHKSVSWYQQVLGQGPQFIFQYYEKEERGRGNFPDRFSARQFPNYSSELNVNALLLGDSALYLCASSLVRGSQPQHFGDGTRLSIL.

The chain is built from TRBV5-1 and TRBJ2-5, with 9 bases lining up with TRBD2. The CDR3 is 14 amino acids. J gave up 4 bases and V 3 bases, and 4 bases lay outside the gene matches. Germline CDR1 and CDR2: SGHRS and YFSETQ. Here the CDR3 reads CASSSSGVLETQYF. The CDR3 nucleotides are TGCGCCAGCAGCTCTAGCGGGGTCTTAGAGACCCAGTACTTC. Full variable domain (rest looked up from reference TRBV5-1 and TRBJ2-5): KAGVTQTPRYLIKTRGQQVTLSCSPISGHRSVSWYQQTPGQGLQFLFEYFSETQRNKGNFPGRFSGRQFSNSRSEMNVSTLELGDSALYLCASSSSGVLETQYFGPGTRLLVL.

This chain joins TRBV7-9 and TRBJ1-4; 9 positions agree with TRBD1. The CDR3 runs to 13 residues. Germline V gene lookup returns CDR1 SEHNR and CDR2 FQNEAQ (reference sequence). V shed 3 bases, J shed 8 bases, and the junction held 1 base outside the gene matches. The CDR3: CASSLDRGEKLFF. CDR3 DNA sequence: TGTGCCAGCAGCTTGGACAGGGGCGAAAAACTGTTTTTT.

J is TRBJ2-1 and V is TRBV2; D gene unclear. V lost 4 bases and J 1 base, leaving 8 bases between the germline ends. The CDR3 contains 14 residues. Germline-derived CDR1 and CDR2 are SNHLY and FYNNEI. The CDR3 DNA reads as TGTGCCAGCAGTGCCAGTTCTTCCTACAATGAGCAGTTCTTC. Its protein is CASSASSSYNEQFF.